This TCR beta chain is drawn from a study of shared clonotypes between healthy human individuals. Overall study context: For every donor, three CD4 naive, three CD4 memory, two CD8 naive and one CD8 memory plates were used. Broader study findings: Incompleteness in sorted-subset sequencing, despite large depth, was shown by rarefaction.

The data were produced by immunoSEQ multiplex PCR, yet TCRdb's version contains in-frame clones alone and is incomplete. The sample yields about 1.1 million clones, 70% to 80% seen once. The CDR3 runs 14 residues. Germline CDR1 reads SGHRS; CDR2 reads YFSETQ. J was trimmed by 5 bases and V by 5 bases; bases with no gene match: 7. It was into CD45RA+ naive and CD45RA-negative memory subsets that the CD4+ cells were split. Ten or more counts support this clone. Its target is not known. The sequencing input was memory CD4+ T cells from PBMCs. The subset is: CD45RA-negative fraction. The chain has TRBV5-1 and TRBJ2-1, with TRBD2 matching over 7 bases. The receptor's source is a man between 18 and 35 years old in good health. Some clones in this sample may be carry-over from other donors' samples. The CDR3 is CASRVGTTNNEQFF. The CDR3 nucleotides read TGCGCCAGCAGAGTCGGGACTACTAACAATGAGCAGTTCTTC.